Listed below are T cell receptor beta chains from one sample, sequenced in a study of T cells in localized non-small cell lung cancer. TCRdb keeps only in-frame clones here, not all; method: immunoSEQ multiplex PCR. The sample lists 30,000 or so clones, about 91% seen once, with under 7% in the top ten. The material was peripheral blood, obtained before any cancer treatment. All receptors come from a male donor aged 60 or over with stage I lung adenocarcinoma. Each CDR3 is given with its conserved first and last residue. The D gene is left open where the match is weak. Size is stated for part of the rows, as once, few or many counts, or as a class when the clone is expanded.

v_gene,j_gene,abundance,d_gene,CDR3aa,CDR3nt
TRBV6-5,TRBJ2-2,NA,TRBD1,CASSKDRGNLGELFF,TGTGCCAGCAGTAAAGACAGGGGAAATCTGGGGGAGCTGTTTTTT
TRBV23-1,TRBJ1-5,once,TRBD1,CASSQRQGARGSNQPQHF,TGCGCCAGCAGTCAGCGACAGGGGGCGCGCGGGAGCAATCAGCCCCAGCATTTT
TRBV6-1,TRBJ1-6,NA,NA,CASLSRDYNSPLHF,TGTGCCAGCCTATCAAGGGACTATAATTCACCCCTCCACTTT
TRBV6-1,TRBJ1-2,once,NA,CASSENQGLGYTF,TGTGCCAGCAGTGAAAACCAGGGTCTCGGCTACACCTTC
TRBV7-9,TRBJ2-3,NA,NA,CASSFRTDATDTQYF,TGTGCCAGCAGCTTTAGGACAGATGCCACAGATACGCAGTATTTT
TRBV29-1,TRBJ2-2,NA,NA,CSVESGFAGELFF,TGCAGCGTTGAAAGTGGGTTCGCCGGGGAGCTGTTTTTT
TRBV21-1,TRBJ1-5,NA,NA,CASSGRTGLEPQHF,TGTGCCAGCAGCGGCCGGACAGGGCTTGAGCCCCAGCATTTT
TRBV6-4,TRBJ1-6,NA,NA,CASRDGPNSPLHF,TGTGCCAGCAGGGACGGTCCTAATTCACCCCTCCACTTT
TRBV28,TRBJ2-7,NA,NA,CASSSRTGGFEQYF,TGTGCCAGCAGTTCCCGAACTGGGGGGTTCGAGCAGTACTTC
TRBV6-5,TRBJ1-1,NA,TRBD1,CASRTLTGAPKAFF,TGTGCCAGCAGAACCCTGACAGGGGCCCCTAAAGCTTTCTTT
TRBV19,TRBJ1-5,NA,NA,CASSINKGGIQHF,TGTGCCAGTAGTATTAATAAGGGGGGCATCCAGCATTTT
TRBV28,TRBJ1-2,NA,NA,CAITTGISGYTF,TGTGCCATTACAACAGGCATAAGTGGCTACACCTTC
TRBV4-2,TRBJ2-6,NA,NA,CASSQDLRISGANVLTF,TGTGCCAGCAGCCAAGATTTACGGATCTCTGGGGCCAACGTCCTGACTTTC
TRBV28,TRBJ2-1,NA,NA,CATYERGVDNEQFF,TGTGCCACCTACGAAAGGGGGGTGGACAATGAGCAGTTCTTC
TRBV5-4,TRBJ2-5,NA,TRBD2,CASSGLAGGAQETQYF,TGTGCCAGCAGCGGACTAGCGGGGGGCGCCCAAGAGACCCAGTACTTC
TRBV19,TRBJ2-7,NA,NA,CASSFGAVSSYEQYF,TGTGCCAGTAGTTTCGGGGCGGTTAGCTCCTACGAGCAGTACTTC
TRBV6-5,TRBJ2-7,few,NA,CASRRGTTYEQYF,TGTGCCAGCAGGCGGGGTACTACCTACGAGCAGTACTTC
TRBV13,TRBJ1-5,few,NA,CASSLGRAGHQPQHF,TGTGCCAGCAGCTTAGGAAGGGCAGGGCATCAGCCCCAGCATTTT
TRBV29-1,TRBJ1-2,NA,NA,CSVERFDYGYTF,TGCAGCGTTGAGAGGTTCGACTATGGCTACACCTTC
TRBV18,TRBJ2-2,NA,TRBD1,CASSPQGAGSGELFF,TGTGCCAGCTCACCTCAGGGGGCTGGTTCCGGGGAGCTGTTTTTT
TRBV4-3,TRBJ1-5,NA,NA,CASSQDFGRSYNQPQHF,TGCGCCAGCAGCCAAGATTTTGGGCGCTCGTACAATCAGCCCCAGCATTTT
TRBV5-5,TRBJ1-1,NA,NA,CASSPQQQMNTEAFF,TGTGCCAGCAGCCCGCAACAGCAGATGAACACTGAAGCTTTCTTT
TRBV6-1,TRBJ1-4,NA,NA,CASSGREVDEKLFF,TGTGCCAGCAGTGGACGGGAGGTCGATGAAAAACTGTTTTTT
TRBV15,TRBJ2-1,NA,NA,CATSRDRGREQFF,TGTGCCACCAGCAGAGATCGCGGCAGAGAGCAGTTCTTC
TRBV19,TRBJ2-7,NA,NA,CASSPLSMGGSYEQYF,TGTGCCAGTAGTCCACTCTCTATGGGGGGATCATACGAGCAGTACTTC
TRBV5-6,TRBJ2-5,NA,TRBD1,CASSAAGTGGETQYF,TGTGCCAGCAGCGCAGCCGGGACAGGGGGAGAGACCCAGTACTTC
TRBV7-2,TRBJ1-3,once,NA,CASSKLQGISGNTIYF,TGTGCCAGCAGCAAATTACAGGGTATCTCTGGAAACACCATATATTTT
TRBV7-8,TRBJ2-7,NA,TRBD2,CASSRGILTSGFSYEQYF,TGTGCCAGCAGCCGAGGGATCCTGACTAGCGGGTTCTCCTACGAGCAGTACTTC
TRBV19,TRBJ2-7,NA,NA,CASSPRDRPYEQYF,TGTGCCAGTAGTCCCCGGGACCGACCCTACGAGCAGTACTTC
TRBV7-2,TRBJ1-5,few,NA,CASSLVELQPQHF,TGTGCCAGCAGCTTAGTGGAGCTTCAGCCCCAGCATTTT
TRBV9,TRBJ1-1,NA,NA,CASSVEGRDGTEAFF,TGTGCCAGCAGCGTAGAGGGCAGGGACGGCACTGAAGCTTTCTTT
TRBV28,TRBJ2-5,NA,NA,CASSPAGASETQYF,TGTGCCAGCAGTCCCGCCGGGGCTTCAGAGACCCAGTACTTC